This TCR beta chain was obtained from a study of blood T cell repertoires in COVID-19. For the study at large: COVID-19 samples, acute and convalescent, were from the United States, Italy and Spain. PBMCs, B-cell-depleted T cells, or T cells provided the cDNA or gDNA that made up the material.

In the original processing: Estimated nucleated cell counts came from reference gene primer amplification. Data came from immunoSEQ multiplex PCR; TCRdb stores just in-frame clones and leaves some out. The V and J calls and the clone size are those of that table, but D and trimming were determined from the DNA. The data contain around 130,000 clones, more than 75% of them singletons. The CDR3 totals 14 residues. Trimming shortened V by 3 bases and J by 0 bases, and 9 bases separated the two germline ends. From germline, CDR1 is SNHLY and CDR2 FYNNEI. Sequencing was performed on peripheral blood. J is TRBJ2-7 and V is TRBV2; D is ambiguous. The receptor's source is a man aged 70 or older with active COVID-19. Here the CDR3 reads CASSEQRSSYEQYF. In DNA form, the CDR3 reads TGTGCCAGCAGTGAGCAGAGGAGCTCCTACGAGCAGTACTTC.